This entry features one T cell receptor beta chain sequence. This specimen comes from a study of blood T cell repertoires in COVID-19. Across the whole study: Sources were T cells, B-cell-depleted T cells, or PBMCs; the material itself was cDNA or gDNA.

From germline, CDR1 is LGHDT and CDR2 YNNKEL (reference sequence). V was trimmed by 1 base and J by 8 bases, leaving 17 bases between them. The CDR3 totals 16 residues. Generated by immunoSEQ multiplex PCR, the TCRdb table keeps only in-frame clones and is missing some. Of 26,000 or so clones listed, roughly 88% were seen once; the top ten hold 6% to 9.5%. The sample consisted of peripheral blood. The source is a human donor in a cohort sampled during active COVID-19. This chain connects TRBV3-1 (or the pseudogene TRBV3-2) to TRBJ1-4; unclear D gene. The CDR3 sequence is CASSQAGTGLEEKLFF. CDR3 coding DNA: TGTGCCAGCAGCCAAGCGGGTACGGGGTTGGAAGAAAAACTGTTTTTT.